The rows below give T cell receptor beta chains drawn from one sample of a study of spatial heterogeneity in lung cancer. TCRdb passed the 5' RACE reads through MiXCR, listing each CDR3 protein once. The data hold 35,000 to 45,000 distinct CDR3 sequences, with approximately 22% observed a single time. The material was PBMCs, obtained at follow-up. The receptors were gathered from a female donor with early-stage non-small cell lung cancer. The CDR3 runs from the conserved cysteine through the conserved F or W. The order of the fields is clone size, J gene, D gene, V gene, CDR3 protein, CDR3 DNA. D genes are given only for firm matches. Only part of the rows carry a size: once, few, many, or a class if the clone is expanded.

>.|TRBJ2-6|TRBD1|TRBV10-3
CASGQGSGANVLTF
TGTGCCTCAGGACAGGGGTCGGGGGCCAACGTCCTGACTTTC
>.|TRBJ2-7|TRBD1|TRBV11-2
CASSQYRGSTAVEQYF
TGTGCCAGCAGCCAGTACAGGGGATCTACGGCGGTGGAGCAGTACTTC
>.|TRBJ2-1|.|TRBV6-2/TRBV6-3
CASSYSNAPPNEQFF
TGTGCCAGCAGTTACTCGAACGCGCCCCCAAATGAGCAGTTCTTC
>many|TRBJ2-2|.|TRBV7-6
CASSLGADPPYSGELFF
TGTGCCAGCAGCTTAGGGGCGGATCCCCCCTATTCCGGGGAGCTGTTTTTT
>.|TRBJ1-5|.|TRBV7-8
CASSLLGQPQHF
TGTGCCAGCAGCCTCCTGGGGCAGCCCCAGCATTTT
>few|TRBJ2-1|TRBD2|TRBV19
CASSDRTSGAGNEQFF
TGTGCCAGTAGTGACCGGACTAGCGGAGCTGGGAATGAGCAGTTCTTC
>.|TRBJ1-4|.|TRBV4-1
CASSQRPDGKLFF
TGCGCCAGCAGCCAAAGGCCGGATGGAAAACTGTTTTTT
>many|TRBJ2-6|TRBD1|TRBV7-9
CAKGASGANVLTF
TGTGCCAAGGGGGCCTCCGGGGCCAACGTCCTGACTTTC
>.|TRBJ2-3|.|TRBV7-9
CASSLDSGGRADTQYF
TGTGCTAGCAGCTTAGATTCGGGCGGGCGGGCAGATACGCAGTATTTT
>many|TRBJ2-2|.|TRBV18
CASSPARNTGELFF
TGTGCCAGCTCACCGGCCAGAAACACCGGGGAGCTGTTTTTT
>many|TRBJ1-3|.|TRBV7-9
CASSPRTPGNTIYF
TGTGCCAGCAGCCCTCGGACTCCTGGAAACACCATATATTTT
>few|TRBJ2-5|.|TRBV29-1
CSVRRGQSQETQYF
TGCAGCGTTCGGAGGGGGCAGTCGCAAGAGACCCAGTACTTC
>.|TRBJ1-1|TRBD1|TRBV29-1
CSVLQGGNTEAFF
TGCAGCGTTTTACAGGGGGGGAACACTGAAGCTTTCTTT
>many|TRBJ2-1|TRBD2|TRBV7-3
CASSPAGLRELRYNEQFF
TGTGCCAGCAGCCCCGCGGGTTTGCGGGAGTTGAGGTACAATGAGCAGTTCTTC
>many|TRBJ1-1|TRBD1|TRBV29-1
CSVLTGGSTEAFF
TGCAGCGTTTTAACAGGGGGTAGCACTGAAGCTTTCTTT
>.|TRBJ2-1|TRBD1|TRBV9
CASSGQGSSYNEQFF
TGTGCCAGCAGCGGACAGGGGAGCTCCTACAATGAGCAGTTCTTC
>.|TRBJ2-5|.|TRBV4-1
CASSQAPRGQGRQETQYF
TGCGCCAGCAGCCAAGCTCCGCGCGGCCAGGGGAGGCAAGAGACCCAGTACTTC
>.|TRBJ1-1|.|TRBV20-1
CSAREGGAEAFF
TGCAGTGCTAGGGAGGGGGGCGCTGAAGCTTTCTTT
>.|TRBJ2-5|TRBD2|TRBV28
CASSWPGGARETQYF
TGTGCCAGCAGTTGGCCCGGGGGGGCCAGAGAGACCCAGTACTTC
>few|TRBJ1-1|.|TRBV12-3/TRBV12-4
CASSFTTSSSTEAFF
TGTGCCAGCAGTTTTACTACCTCCTCTTCCACTGAAGCTTTCTTT
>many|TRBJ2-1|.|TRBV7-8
CASSFLFNEQFF
TGTGCCAGCAGCTTTCTTTTCAATGAGCAGTTCTTC
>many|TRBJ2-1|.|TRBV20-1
CSARSRARGLRNEQFF
TGCAGTGCTAGATCCCGCGCCAGGGGTTTGAGGAATGAGCAGTTCTTC
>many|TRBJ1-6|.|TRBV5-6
CASSLRTENSPLHF
TGTGCCAGCAGCTTGCGGACAGAGAATTCACCCCTCCACTTT
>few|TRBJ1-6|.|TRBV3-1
CASSQRQSNSPLHF
TGTGCCAGCAGCCAAAGACAGAGCAATTCACCCCTCCACTTT
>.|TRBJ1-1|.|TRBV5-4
CASSSPGPMNTEAFF
TGTGCCAGCAGCTCGCCGGGACCCATGAACACTGAAGCTTTCTTT
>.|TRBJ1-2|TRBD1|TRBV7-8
CASSLSRDRAYYGYTF
TGTGCCAGCAGCTTATCCCGCGACAGGGCTTACTATGGCTACACCTTC
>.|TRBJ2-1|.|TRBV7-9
CASSLRRLNEQFF
TGTGCCAGCAGCTTGCGGCGGCTTAATGAGCAGTTCTTC
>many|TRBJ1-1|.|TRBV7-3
CASSPRAGTEAFF
TGTGCCAGCAGCCCTCGGGCGGGCACTGAAGCTTTCTTT
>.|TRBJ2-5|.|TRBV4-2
CASSPSAGVLETQYF
TGTGCCAGCAGCCCTTCGGCAGGGGTCCTTGAGACCCAGTACTTC
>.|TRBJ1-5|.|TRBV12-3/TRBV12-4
CASSLGRTNQPQHF
TGTGCCAGCAGTCTGGGCAGGACCAATCAGCCCCAGCATTTT
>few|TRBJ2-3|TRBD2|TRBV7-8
CASSFLLAGADTQYF
TGTGCCAGCAGCTTTCTACTAGCGGGAGCAGATACGCAGTATTTT
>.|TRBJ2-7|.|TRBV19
CASSTAGAYEQYF
TGTGCCAGTAGTACCGCAGGGGCCTACGAGCAGTACTTC
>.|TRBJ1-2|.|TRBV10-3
CAISEIRGQPGYTF
TGTGCCATCAGTGAGATACGTGGACAACCTGGCTACACCTTC
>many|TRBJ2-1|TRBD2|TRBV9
CASSFAGEIYNEQFF
TGTGCCAGCAGCTTTGCGGGGGAGATCTACAATGAGCAGTTCTTC
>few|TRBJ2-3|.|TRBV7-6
CASSFYTDTQYF
TGTGCCAGCAGCTTTTACACAGATACGCAGTATTTT
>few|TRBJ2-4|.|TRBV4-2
CASCLDPQNIQYF
TGTGCCAGCTGCCTCGACCCTCAAAACATTCAGTACTTC
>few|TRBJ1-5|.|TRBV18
CASSPQGREQPQHF
TGTGCCAGCTCACCTCAGGGGAGAGAGCAGCCCCAGCATTTT
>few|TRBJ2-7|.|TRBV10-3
CAISVRGTPNSYEQYF
TGTGCCATCAGTGTCCGGGGGACTCCTAACTCCTACGAGCAGTACTTC
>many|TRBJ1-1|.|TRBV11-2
CASKLIRAREAFF
TGTGCCAGCAAGCTTATAAGGGCGCGGGAAGCTTTCTTT
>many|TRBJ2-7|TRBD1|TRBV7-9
CASSRQGAFDEQYF
TGTGCCAGCAGTAGACAGGGGGCCTTCGACGAGCAGTACTTC
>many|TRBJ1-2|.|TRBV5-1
CASSLLPGESKSYTF
TGCGCCAGCAGCCTACTACCCGGGGAAAGTAAGAGCTACACCTTC
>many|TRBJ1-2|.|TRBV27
CASSEVGVALYGYTF
TGTGCCAGCAGCGAGGTGGGGGTCGCCCTCTATGGCTACACCTTC
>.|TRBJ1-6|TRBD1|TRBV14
CASSHRQGNSPLHF
TGTGCCAGCAGCCACCGACAGGGAAATTCACCCCTCCACTTT
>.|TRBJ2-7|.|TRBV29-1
CSVEDRVTYEQYF
TGCAGCGTTGAAGATCGGGTCACCTACGAGCAGTACTTC
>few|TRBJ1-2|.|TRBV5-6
CASSTTVNYGYTF
TGTGCCAGCAGCACTACTGTGAACTATGGCTACACCTTC
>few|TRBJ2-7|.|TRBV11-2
CASSFTISYEQYF
TGTGCCAGCAGCTTCACTATCTCCTACGAGCAGTACTTC
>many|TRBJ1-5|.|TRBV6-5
CASSRDLNQPQHF
TGTGCCAGCAGTAGGGACCTCAATCAGCCCCAGCATTTT
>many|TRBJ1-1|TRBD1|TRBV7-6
CASSSWDRGQGTEAFF
TGTGCCAGCAGCTCTTGGGACAGGGGCCAAGGCACTGAAGCTTTCTTT
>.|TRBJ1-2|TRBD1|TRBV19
CASGNRQGGNYGYTF
TGTGCCAGTGGAAACAGACAGGGGGGCAACTATGGCTACACCTTC
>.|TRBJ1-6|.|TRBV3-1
CASSLPVRNSPLHF
TGTGCCAGCAGCCTACCGGTGAGGAATTCACCCCTCCACTTT
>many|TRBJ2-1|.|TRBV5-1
CASSYTSSSYNEQFF
TGCGCCAGCAGCTATACCTCGAGCTCCTACAATGAGCAGTTCTTC
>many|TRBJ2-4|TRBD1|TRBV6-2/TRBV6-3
CASKGAGVNIQYF
TGTGCCAGCAAGGGGGCGGGCGTGAACATTCAGTACTTC
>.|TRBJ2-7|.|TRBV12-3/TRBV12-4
CASNPGVGIAQYF
TGTGCCAGCAACCCCGGCGTCGGAATCGCGCAGTACTTC
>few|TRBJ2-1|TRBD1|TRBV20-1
CSARPTGLPYNEQFF
TGCAGTGCCCGCCCGACAGGGTTGCCTTACAATGAGCAGTTCTTC